This T cell receptor beta chain was sequenced during a study of identical twins. TCRdb re-analysed the 5' RACE reads in MiXCR, keeping a single row per CDR3 protein. The table records hundreds of thousands of distinct CDR3 sequences, roughly 12% of them present only once. J lost 7 bases, V lost 7 bases, and 13 bases had no gene match. This CDR3 contains 16 residues. CDR1 is SNHLY and CDR2 is FYNNEI in the germline V gene. Points on this clonotype: The antigen is unknown.

Study observations and caveats: Insertions were reduced in abundant cord blood beta clonotypes but not in memory repertoires. Out-of-frame alpha sequences common to twins were enriched for low generation probability.

These data were likewise used in another study, on yellow fever vaccine responses in identical twins. From that second work: Reportedly, twins showed a vaccine T cell response that looked partly convergent and partly personalized.

The V and J genes are TRBV2 and TRBJ2-3; 11 bases align to TRBD1. The sequence derives from a woman younger than 30 in good health. The sequenced sample consisted of PBMCs. CDR3 bases: TGTGCCAGCACCGCCGGGACAGGGGGAAGTAGCTATACGCAGTATTTT. Its translation: CASTAGTGGSSYTQYF.